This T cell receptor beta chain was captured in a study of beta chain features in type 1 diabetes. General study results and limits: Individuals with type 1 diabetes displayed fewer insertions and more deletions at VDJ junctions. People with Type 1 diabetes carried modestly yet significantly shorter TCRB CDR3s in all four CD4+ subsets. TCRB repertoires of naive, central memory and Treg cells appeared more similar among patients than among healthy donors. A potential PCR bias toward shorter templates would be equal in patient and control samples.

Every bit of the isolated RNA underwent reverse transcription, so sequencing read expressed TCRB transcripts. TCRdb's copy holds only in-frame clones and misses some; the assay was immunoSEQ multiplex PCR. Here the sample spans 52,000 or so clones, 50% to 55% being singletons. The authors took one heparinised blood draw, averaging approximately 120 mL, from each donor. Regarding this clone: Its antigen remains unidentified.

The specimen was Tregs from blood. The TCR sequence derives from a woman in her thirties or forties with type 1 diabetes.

The CDR3 loop is CASSPPRGPQGQSYEQYF. In nucleotides, the CDR3 is TGTGCCAGCTCACCTCCTCGAGGGCCCCAGGGACAGTCCTACGAGCAGTACTTC. The rearrangement links TRBV18 to TRBJ2-7, with TRBD1 matching 7 bases. The CDR3 is made up of 18 amino acids. Unmatched junction bases numbered 15, after V lost 3 bases and J lost 1 base. CDR1 is KGHSH, CDR2 LQKENI, per germline.